This T cell receptor (beta chain) was identified in a study of T-cell memory formation after mild COVID-19 (dated by TCRdb to the early 2020s). At the level of the whole study: TCR sequence clusters from the two donors were found to be largely donor specific. Two young, previously healthy adult volunteers made up the cohort, one male and one female. In a couple of donors, T-cell clones that expanded and contracted after mild COVID-19 were tracked by sequencing TCRalpha and TCRbeta repertoires over time. Results the study describes overall, beyond this receptor: The detection of some responding clones in pre-infection memory suggests that pre-existing cross-reactive memory T cells joined the SARS-CoV-2 response. Contracting CD4+ clones appeared mostly in the CM and EM memory subsets, whereas CD8+ clones were enriched in EMRA. SARS-CoV-2 specificity was not confirmed for the second-wave clones peaking on day 37. Only two mild cases were covered in the study, and larger cohorts including severe cases with pre-infection samples were considered necessary. From day 15 to 85, contracting clones showed balanced CD4/CD8 phenotypes, whereas a second wave of clones that expanded from day 15 to 37 leaned towards CD4+.

Sequencing instrument: Illumina NovaSeq 6000. TCRalpha and TCRbeta cDNA libraries were constructed by 5'RACE with constant-segment primers, with sample barcodes and unique molecular identifiers being introduced. Trizol reagent was used to extract RNA from every sample. Libraries were amplified in two PCR steps, with a second sample barcode and Illumina TruSeq adapters added in the second step. Sequencing of libraries was performed on an Illumina NovaSeq with 2 x 150 bp paired-end reads. The published analysis was carried out like this. The reads were demultiplexed and collapsed into UMI-guided consensus sequences using migec v1.2.7. Using mixcr v2.1.11, the UMI consensuses were aligned to TRA and TRB V and J templates and assembled into clonotypes. A clonotype was counted as expanded or contracted only when both edgeR and NoisET called the clonotype significant, with the noise models trained on biological replicates. For edgeR calls, the thresholds were a false discovery rate-adjusted p below 0.01 and a log2 fold-change of 1. As an exploratory analysis of dynamics, PCA with hierarchical clustering was applied to max-normalized trajectories of the 1000 most abundant clonotypes. Separately sequenced CD4+ and CD8+ repertoires were used to assign the CD4 or CD8 phenotype of responding clones. Using fastp trimming at Q25 and MiXCR clonotype assembly, TCRdb reanalyzed the public sequencing data and kept in-frame beta chains. Rows with one shared CDR3 protein collapse into an entry with the most common genes and DNA. The V and J calls were not made by the authors but by TCRdb's processing. This sample holds about 49,000 distinct CDR3 sequences; 27% were observed only once. The biggest ten clones account for about 39% of the sample.

PBMCs were isolated by Ficoll-Paque density gradient centrifugation. In the case of this clonotype: The antigen it recognizes is unknown. No quality values exist for individual bases; no much larger clone is one base distant.

Counted from cysteine to phenylalanine, this CDR3 has 13 amino acids. CDR3 DNA only is kept here, 39 bases in frame from base 1. Sequenced material: PBMCs or a T cell subset sorted from them (not recorded which). The rearrangement combines TRBV21-1 with TRBJ1-2; the table calls TRBD1, which could not be checked here. TRBV21-1 is an annotated pseudogene. This TCR was recovered from a man younger than 30 who had mild COVID-19 (a few samples of this study predate the infection). The sample titles of this study are shuffled in the database, so cell type and time point are left out; the donor was told from shared clones. The CDR3 sequence is CASRRDGIGGYTF. The base sequence is TGTGCCAGCAGACGGGACGGGATTGGGGGCTACACCTTC.